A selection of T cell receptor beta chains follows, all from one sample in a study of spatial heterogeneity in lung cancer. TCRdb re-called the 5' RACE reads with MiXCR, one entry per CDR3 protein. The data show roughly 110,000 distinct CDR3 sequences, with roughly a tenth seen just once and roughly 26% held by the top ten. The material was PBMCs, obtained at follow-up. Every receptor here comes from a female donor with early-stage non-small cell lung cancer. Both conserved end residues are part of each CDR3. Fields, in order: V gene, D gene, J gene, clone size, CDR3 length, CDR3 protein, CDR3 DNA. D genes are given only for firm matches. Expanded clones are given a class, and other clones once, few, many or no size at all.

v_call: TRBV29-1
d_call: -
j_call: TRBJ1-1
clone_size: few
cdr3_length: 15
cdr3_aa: CSVAEDRILNTEAFF
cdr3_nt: TGCAGCGTTGCAGAGGACAGAATTTTGAACACTGAAGCTTTCTTT

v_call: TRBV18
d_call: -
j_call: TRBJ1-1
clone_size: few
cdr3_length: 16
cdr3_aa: CASSPLMGGRDTEAFF
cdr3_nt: TGTGCCAGCTCACCACTAATGGGGGGCAGAGACACTGAAGCTTTCTTT

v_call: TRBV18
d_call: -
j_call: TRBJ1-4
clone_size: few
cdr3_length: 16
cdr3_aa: CASSPAPGRPNEKLFF
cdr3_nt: TGTGCCAGCTCACCAGCACCGGGCCGCCCTAATGAAAAACTGTTTTTT

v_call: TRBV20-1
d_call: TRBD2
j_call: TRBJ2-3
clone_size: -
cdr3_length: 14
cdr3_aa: CSARGAGGQDTQYF
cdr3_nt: TGCAGTGCTAGAGGGGCGGGAGGGCAAGATACGCAGTATTTT

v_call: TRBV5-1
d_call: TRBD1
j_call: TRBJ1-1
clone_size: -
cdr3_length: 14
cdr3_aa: CASSLGTGRTEAFF
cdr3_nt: TGCGCCAGCAGCTTGGGGACAGGGAGGACTGAAGCTTTCTTT

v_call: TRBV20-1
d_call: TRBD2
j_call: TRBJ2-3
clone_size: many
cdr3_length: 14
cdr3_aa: CSAEPGLAGDTQYF
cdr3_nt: TGCAGTGCAGAGCCGGGACTAGCGGGAGATACGCAGTATTTT

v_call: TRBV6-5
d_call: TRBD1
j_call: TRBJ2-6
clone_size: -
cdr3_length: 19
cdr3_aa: CASLVSWDRFFSGANVLTF
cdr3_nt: TGTGCCAGCTTAGTCTCCTGGGACAGGTTTTTCTCTGGGGCCAACGTCCTGACTTTC

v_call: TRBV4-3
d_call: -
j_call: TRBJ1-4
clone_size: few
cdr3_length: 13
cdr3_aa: CASSQGLYEKLFF
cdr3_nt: TGCGCCAGCAGCCAAGGCCTGTATGAAAAACTGTTTTTT

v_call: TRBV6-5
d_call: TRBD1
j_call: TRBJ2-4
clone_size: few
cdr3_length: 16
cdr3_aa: CASRESTGVAKNIQYF
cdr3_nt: TGTGCCAGCAGAGAATCGACAGGGGTAGCCAAAAACATTCAGTACTTC

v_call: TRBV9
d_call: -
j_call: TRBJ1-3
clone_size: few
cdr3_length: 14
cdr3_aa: CASSPAASGNTIYF
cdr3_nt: TGTGCCAGCAGTCCCGCAGCTTCTGGAAACACCATATATTTT

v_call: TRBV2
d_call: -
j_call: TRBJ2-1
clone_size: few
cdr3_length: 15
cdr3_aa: CASSEGTRYYNEQFF
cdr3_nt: TGTGCCAGCAGTGAGGGCACTAGATACTACAATGAGCAGTTCTTC

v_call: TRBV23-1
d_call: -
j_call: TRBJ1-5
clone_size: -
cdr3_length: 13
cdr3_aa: CANRKQGNQPQHF
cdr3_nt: TGCGCCAACCGAAAACAGGGAAATCAGCCCCAGCATTTT

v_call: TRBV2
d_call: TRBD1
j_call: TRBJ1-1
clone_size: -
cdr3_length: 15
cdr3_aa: CASPSGGARGGEAFF
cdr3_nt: TGTGCCTCCCCCTCAGGGGGGGCGCGTGGTGGTGAAGCTTTCTTT

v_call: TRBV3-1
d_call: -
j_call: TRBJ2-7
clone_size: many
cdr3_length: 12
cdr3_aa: CASSQEFLEQYF
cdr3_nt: TGTGCCAGCAGCCAAGAATTTCTGGAGCAGTACTTC

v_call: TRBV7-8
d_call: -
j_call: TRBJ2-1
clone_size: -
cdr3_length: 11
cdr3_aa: CASSPSNEQFF
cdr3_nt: TGTGCCAGCAGCCCCTCAAATGAGCAGTTCTTC

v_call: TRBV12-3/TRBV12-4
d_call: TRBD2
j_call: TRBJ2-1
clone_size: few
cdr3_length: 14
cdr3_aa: CASSWGLAGVEQFF
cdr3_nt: TGTGCCAGCAGTTGGGGACTAGCGGGAGTGGAGCAGTTCTTC

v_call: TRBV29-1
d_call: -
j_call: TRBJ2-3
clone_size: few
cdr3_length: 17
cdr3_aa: CSVGGGAARASTDTQYF
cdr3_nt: TGCAGCGTTGGGGGCGGTGCAGCGCGTGCTAGCACAGATACGCAGTATTTT

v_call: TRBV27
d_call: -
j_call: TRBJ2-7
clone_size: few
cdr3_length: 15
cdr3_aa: CASSLGTYPGSEQYF
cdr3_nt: TGTGCCAGCAGTCTCGGGACATATCCAGGCTCCGAGCAGTACTTC

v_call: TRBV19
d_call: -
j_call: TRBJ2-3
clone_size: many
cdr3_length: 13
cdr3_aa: CASSLGRLGAQYF
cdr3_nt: TGTGCCAGTAGCCTGGGGCGACTGGGTGCGCAGTATTTT

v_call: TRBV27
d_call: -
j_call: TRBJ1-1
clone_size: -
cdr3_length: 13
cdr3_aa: CASNPLRGPEAFF
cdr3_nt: TGTGCCAGCAATCCTCTCCGGGGCCCTGAAGCTTTCTTT

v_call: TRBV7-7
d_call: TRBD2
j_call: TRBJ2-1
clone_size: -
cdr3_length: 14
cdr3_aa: CASSLGGRFNEQFF
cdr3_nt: TGTGCTAGCAGCTTAGGCGGGAGGTTCAATGAGCAGTTCTTC

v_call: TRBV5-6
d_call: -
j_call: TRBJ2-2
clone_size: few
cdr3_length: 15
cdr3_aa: CASSPTDTHTGELFF
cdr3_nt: TGTGCCAGCAGCCCAACAGACACCCACACCGGGGAGCTGTTTTTT

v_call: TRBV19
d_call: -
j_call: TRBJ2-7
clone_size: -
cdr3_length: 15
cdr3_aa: CASSVRTAENYEQYF
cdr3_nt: TGTGCCAGTAGTGTAAGAACGGCAGAAAACTACGAGCAGTACTTC

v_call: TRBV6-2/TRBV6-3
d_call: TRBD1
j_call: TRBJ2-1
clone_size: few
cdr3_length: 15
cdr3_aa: CASSKAGQGSPEQFF
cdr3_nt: TGTGCCAGCAGTAAGGCGGGACAGGGGTCCCCTGAGCAGTTCTTC

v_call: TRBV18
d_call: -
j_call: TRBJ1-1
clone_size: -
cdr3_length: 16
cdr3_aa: CASSPKYGDGSTEAFF
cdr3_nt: TGTGCCAGCTCACCAAAATACGGGGACGGCTCGACTGAAGCTTTCTTT

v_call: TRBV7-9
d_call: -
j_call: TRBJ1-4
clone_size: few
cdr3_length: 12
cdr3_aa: CASSLETGKLFF
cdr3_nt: TGTGCCAGCAGCTTGGAGACGGGAAAACTGTTTTTT